This T cell receptor beta chain emerged from a study of metastatic and nonmetastatic thyroid tumors. Before thyroid surgery, none of the patients had received any treatment. Methods used by the authors: A classifier of distant metastasis in papillary thyroid cancer was built from CDR3 differences (across clinicopathological groups). TCRdb re-analyzed the PCR reads using MiXCR. None of the V and J calls come from the authors' own analysis; TCRdb made them. The repertoire includes about 33,000 clones, approximately 11% of them detected once, and approximately 15% sits in the top ten. This CDR3 region has 15 residues. The V gene end was trimmed by 5 bases and the J gene end by 2 bases; junction bases not matched to a gene: 2.

V gene TRBV12-3 or TRBV12-4 combines with J gene TRBJ2-2; 10 nucleotides align to TRBD1. Material for sequencing was blood. This receptor was identified in a female donor with papillary thyroid cancer or a benign thyroid nodule (not recorded which). Some clones in this sample may be carry-over from other donors' samples. The CDR3 loop is CASSKTGGNTGELFF. The CDR3 DNA follows: TGTGCCAGCAGTAAGACAGGGGGCAACACCGGGGAGCTGTTTTTT.